These 31 T cell receptor beta chains were all obtained from the same sample, sequenced in a study of long-term antiretroviral therapy in people with HIV. immunoSEQ v3.0 was run at survey level. Method: immunoSEQ multiplex PCR; TCRdb's copy keeps in-frame clones and lacks some. The sample comprises fewer than 35,000 clones, roughly 85% of which are singletons, and about 4.4% rests with the top ten. Sample: unsorted PBMCs, taken about 3.4 years after starting antiretroviral therapy. These receptors all come from a man between 18 and 35 years old with HIV.

The chain links TRBV28 to TRBJ2-7; D is perhaps TRBD1 or TRBD2 (5 bases each). CDR3 length: 15 amino acids. Trimming left V 3 bases short and J 0 bases short, with 12 bases between. Germline V CDR1 and CDR2: MDHEN, SYDVKM. DNA for the CDR3: TGTGCCAGCAGTTTCCGGGACGGCTTCTCCTACGAGCAGTACTTC. This codes for CASSFRDGFSYEQYF.

This chain links TRBV19 with TRBJ1-5; 7 bases are a match to TRBD1. Trimming at V came to 2 bases and at J to 9 bases, leaving 19 bases not matched to a gene. Germline lookup yields CDR1 LNHDA and CDR2 SQIVND (reference sequence). The CDR3 totals 18 residues. In DNA form, the CDR3 reads TGTGCCAGTAGTATAAGGGGGCAGGGGGAGATAGCACAGGTGCCCCAGCATTTT. Amino acids: CASSIRGQGEIAQVPQHF.

The table lists this clone with a count of one. The chain couples TRBV4-3 to TRBJ2-1; tentative D call: TRBD2 (5 bases). Germline V lookup: CDR1 LGHNA, CDR2 YSLEER. The CDR3 consists of 15 residues. Between the trimmed V and J ends, which lost 0 bases and 8 bases, there was a span of 14 bases. The CDR3 loop is CASSQELGPQYEQFF. In nucleotides, the CDR3 is TGCGCCAGCAGCCAAGAACTAGGACCCCAATATGAGCAGTTCTTC.

Here the CDR3 DNA reads TGTGCCAGCAGCCCCGTAGGGGGGTCGGCTGAACAGTACTTC. Its translation is CASSPVGGSAEQYF. The V gene is TRBV7-3, the J gene TRBJ2-7, with D possibly called TRBD1 or TRBD2 (6 bases each). The CDR3 contains 14 residues. Deletions cut 5 bases from V and 10 bases from J, with 21 bases between. Germline V CDR1 and CDR2: SGHTA, FQGTGA.

The gene calls are TRBV12-5 and TRBJ1-1; tentative D call: TRBD1 (5 bases). Germline CDR1 and CDR2: LGHNT and FRNRAP. CDR3 size: 15 residues. Trimming took off 0 bases at V and 11 bases at J, with 19 bases between the two ends. The CDR3 loop reads CASGLVGQGSGGAFF. CDR3 DNA: TGTGCTAGTGGTTTGGTAGGGCAGGGCTCAGGTGGGGCTTTCTTT.

The chain recombines TRBV5-6 with TRBJ2-5; possibly TRBD1 for D (6 bases). The J call may not be correct, given that the DNA end is closer to TRBJ2-7. CDR3 length equals 14 residues. In germline, CDR1 is SGHDT, CDR2 YYEEEE. CDR3 residues: CASSLEGESYEQYF. The CDR3 DNA is TGTGCCAGCAGCTTGGAGGGGGAATCCTACGAGCAGTACTTC.

The CDR3 reads CASSMYLGNTIYF. The CDR3 DNA reads as TGTGCCAGTAGTATGTATCTTGGAAACACCATATATTTT. V and J are TRBV19 and TRBJ1-3; D remains ambiguous. V was cut by 3 bases and J by 3 bases, with 6 bases left in between. CDR1 and CDR2 (germline): LNHDA, SQIVND (reference sequence). This CDR3 comprises 13 residues. The entire variable domain, with the rest obtained from reference TRBV19 and TRBJ1-3, is as follows: DGGITQSPKYLFRKEGQNVTLSCEQNLNHDAMYWYRQDPGQGLRLIYYSQIVNDFQKGDIAEGYSVSREKKESFPLTVTSAQKNPTAFYLCASSMYLGNTIYFGEGSWLTVV.

The genes are TRBV11-1 and TRBJ1-1; TRBD1 agrees at 8 bases. V shed 4 bases, J shed 2 bases, and the junction held 6 bases outside the gene matches. Germline V gene lookup returns CDR1 SGHAT and CDR2 FQDESV (reference sequence). The CDR3 runs to 15 residues. CDR3 in DNA: TGTGCCAGCAGCTCACGACAGGGGCTAAACACTGAAGCTTTCTTT. Amino acid sequence: CASSSRQGLNTEAFF.

The chain combines TRBV2 with TRBJ2-6, with no clear D. CDR3 length: 14 residues. The V gene's germline CDR1 is SNHLY and CDR2 FYNNEI. The V gene lost 2 bases and the J gene lost 0 bases, with 2 bases spanning the gap. In nucleotides, the CDR3 is TGTGCCAGCAGTGAACACTCTGGGGCCAACGTCCTGACTTTC. Residues: CASSEHSGANVLTF.

This chain connects TRBV11-2 to TRBJ2-7; 7 bases match TRBD1. Per germline, CDR1 SGHAT and CDR2 FQNNGV. J was trimmed by 7 bases and V by 5 bases; bases with no gene match: 11. CDR3 length: 14 amino acids. CDR3 sequence reads: CASSHVGTAQEQYF. The CDR3 bases are TGTGCCAGCAGCCATGTAGGGACAGCCCAGGAGCAGTACTTC.

This clone was seen once. The V and J genes are TRBV12-5 and TRBJ2-7; 9 nucleotides agree with TRBD1. Germline CDR1 is LGHNT and CDR2 is FRNRAP. V shed 4 bases and J 2 bases; nucleotides not matched to a gene: 9. The length of the CDR3 is 16 residues. DNA for the CDR3: TGTGCTAGTGGTTCCTCCTCGGACAGGGGAGCCTACGAGCAGTACTTC. Amino acids: CASGSSSDRGAYEQYF.

J is TRBJ1-1 and V is TRBV4-1; D possibly corresponds to TRBD1 (5 bases). This CDR3 comprises 15 residues. CDR1 is MGHRA, CDR2 YSYEKL, per germline. Trimming left V 1 base short and J 6 bases short, with 15 bases between. The CDR3 region is CASSQVKGQGAEAFF. The CDR3 nucleotides are TGCGCCAGCAGCCAAGTGAAGGGGCAAGGAGCTGAAGCTTTCTTT.

The chain employs TRBV19 and TRBJ1-2; a weak D match, TRBD1 (5 bases). Trimming took 7 bases from V and 0 from J, leaving 18 bases between them. This CDR3 has 16 amino acids. Germline CDR1 and CDR2: LNHDA and SQIVND (reference sequence). The CDR3 loop reads CASKGPRDPTNYGYTF. For the CDR3, the DNA is TGTGCCAGTAAGGGGCCCCGGGATCCTACTAACTATGGCTACACCTTC. Looking up the rest from reference TRBV19 and TRBJ1-2 gives the full variable domain: DGGITQSPKYLFRKEGQNVTLSCEQNLNHDAMYWYRQDPGQGLRLIYYSQIVNDFQKGDIAEGYSVSREKKESFPLTVTSAQKNPTAFYLCASKGPRDPTNYGYTFGSGTRLTVV.

The chain is built from TRBV5-6 and TRBJ2-5; D tentatively fits TRBD1 or TRBD2 (5 bases each). V was trimmed by 2 bases and J by 9 bases, leaving 17 bases between them. The CDR3 consists of 14 residues. Germline CDR1 is SGHDT and CDR2 is YYEEEE. The CDR3, as DNA: TGTGCCAGCAGCTTTCGGGGCCCTAGAGACGCCCAGTACTTC. Its protein is CASSFRGPRDAQYF. Together with reference TRBV5-6 and TRBJ2-5, the CDR3 gives the full variable domain: DAGVTQSPTHLIKTRGQQVTLRCSPKSGHDTVSWYQQALGQGPQFIFQYYEEEERQRGNFPDRFSGHQFPNYSSELNVNALLLGDSALYLCASSFRGPRDAQYFGPGTRLLVL.

The rearrangement joins TRBV19 to TRBJ1-2; perhaps TRBD1 as D (5 bases). Germline-derived CDR1 and CDR2 are LNHDA and SQIVND (reference sequence). The CDR3 covers 15 residues. V was clipped by 4 bases and J by 8 bases, with 20 bases between them. CDR3 amino acids: CASSTSRGRMEGYTF. The DNA for the CDR3 is TGTGCCAGTAGTACTTCAAGGGGTCGGATGGAGGGCTACACCTTC.

The count of this clone is one. The CDR3 here is CASRRNMVIEAFF. For the CDR3, the DNA is TGTGCCAGTCGCCGGAATATGGTCATTGAAGCTTTCTTT. The V call is TRBV6-1, the J call TRBJ1-1; D ambiguous. CDR3 length: 13 residues. V shed 9 bases and J shed 7 bases, with 18 bases lying between them. Per germline, CDR1 MNHNS and CDR2 SASEGT.

The rearrangement links TRBV5-6 to TRBJ2-1; 11 bases are shared with TRBD2. This CDR3 contains 16 residues. Trimming at V came to 0 bases and at J to 4 bases, leaving 3 bases not matched to a gene. From germline, CDR1 is SGHDT and CDR2 YYEEEE. Written as DNA, the CDR3 is TGTGCCAGCAGCTTGGCCTCTAGCGGGGGGTACAATGAGCAGTTCTTC. Its protein product is CASSLASSGGYNEQFF.

The sample holds one count of this clone. The chain recombines TRBV19 with TRBJ1-2; D is perhaps TRBD1 (6 bases). Between the trimmed V and J ends, which lost 3 bases and 2 bases, there was a span of 16 bases. The CDR3 runs to 16 residues. Germline CDR1 LNHDA, CDR2 SQIVND (reference sequence). CDR3 bases: TGTGCCAGTAGTATTTCGCGGTGGGACACCAACTATGGCTACACCTTC. It is translated as CASSISRWDTNYGYTF. The entire variable domain, with the rest obtained from reference TRBV19 and TRBJ1-2, is as follows: DGGITQSPKYLFRKEGQNVTLSCEQNLNHDAMYWYRQDPGQGLRLIYYSQIVNDFQKGDIAEGYSVSREKKESFPLTVTSAQKNPTAFYLCASSISRWDTNYGYTFGSGTRLTVV.

This clone was seen a single time. The sample carries other DNA sequences with the same CDR3. The chain links TRBV15 to TRBJ1-5, with a tentative D call TRBD1 (6 bases). CDR3 size: 16 residues. Trimming shortened V by 5 bases and J by 3 bases, and 17 bases separated the two germline ends. The germline CDR1 and CDR2 sequences are LNHNV and YYDKDF (reference sequence). The CDR3 reads CATSRRTRGDNQPQHF. In DNA, the CDR3 is TGTGCCACCAGCCGCCGAACCAGGGGCGACAATCAGCCCCAGCATTTT.

The genes are TRBV5-4 and TRBJ2-7; D gene uncertain. Trimming took 0 bases from V and 3 from J, leaving 7 bases between them. This CDR3 region has 13 residues. Germline V lookup: CDR1 SGHNT, CDR2 YYREEE (reference sequence). In nucleotides, the CDR3 is TGTGCCAGCAGCTTGGTTAATAGCTACGAGCAGTACTTC. Residues: CASSLVNSYEQYF.

V is TRBV5-1 and J is TRBJ2-5, with TRBD2 as a possible D gene (6 bases). Germline V gene sequence: CDR1 SGHRS, CDR2 YFSETQ. The CDR3 contains 15 residues. V was cut by 3 bases and J by 3 bases, with 15 bases left in between. CDR3 amino acids: CASSSTGTQKETQYF. The CDR3 nucleotides read TGCGCCAGCAGCTCGACCGGGACTCAAAAAGAGACCCAGTACTTC.

This chain uses TRBV12-5 with TRBJ1-1; D unresolved. V was cut by 5 bases and J by 5 bases, with 15 bases left in between. The CDR3 extends over 14 amino acids. Per germline, CDR1 LGHNT and CDR2 FRNRAP. In nucleotides, the CDR3 is TGTGCTAGTGGTCCCGGGATTGGGAGGACTGAAGCTTTCTTT. Translating it yields CASGPGIGRTEAFF.

The chain combines TRBV4-1 with TRBJ1-1; D gene ambiguous. The CDR3 spans 14 residues. Trimming shortened V by 1 base and J by 5 bases, and 11 bases separated the two germline ends. Germline CDR1 MGHRA, CDR2 YSYEKL. The CDR3 bases are TGCGCCAGCAGCCAAGTTAGGTCACCGACTGAAGCTTTCTTT. It encodes CASSQVRSPTEAFF.

This rearrangement joins TRBV27 to TRBJ2-3; D not resolved. Trimming left V 3 bases short and J 1 base short, with 8 bases between. The CDR3 covers 14 residues. Per germline, CDR1 MNHEY and CDR2 SMNVEV (reference sequence). The CDR3 sequence: CASSFRRGTDTQYF. CDR3 coding DNA: TGTGCCAGCAGTTTTCGCAGAGGCACAGATACGCAGTATTTT.

This clone was seen once. The rearrangement links TRBV19 to TRBJ2-1; TRBD2 aligns across 9 bases. The CDR3 is made up of 15 amino acids. Germline-derived CDR1 and CDR2 are LNHDA and SQIVND (reference sequence). The trim removed 5 bases at V and 6 bases at J, leaving 8 bases unmatched. CDR3 sequence (DNA): TGTGCCAGTAGTCCGCGAGCGGGAGGCCCCAATGAGCAGTTCTTC. It codes for CASSPRAGGPNEQFF.

The V gene is TRBV7-6, the J gene TRBJ2-1; either TRBD1 or TRBD2 may supply D (5 bases each). Germline V lookup: CDR1 SGHVS, CDR2 FNYEAQ. Trimming took 5 bases from V and 6 from J, leaving 11 bases between them. CDR3 size: 13 residues. The CDR3 loop is CASSPGPSNEQFF. In DNA form, the CDR3 reads TGTGCCAGCAGCCCGGGACCATCCAATGAGCAGTTCTTC.

The chain carries TRBV11-2 and TRBJ2-7; 8 bases are a match to TRBD2. The CDR3 contains 16 residues. Trimming at V came to 1 base and at J to 0 bases, leaving 5 bases not matched to a gene. Per the germline V gene, CDR1 is SGHAT and CDR2 is FQNNGV. The chain's CDR3 is CASSLGLSGSSYEQYF. As DNA, the CDR3 is TGTGCCAGCAGCTTAGGTTTGAGCGGGAGCTCCTACGAGCAGTACTTC.

The chain couples TRBV7-9 to TRBJ2-2; D ambiguous. Germline V gene sequence: CDR1 SEHNR, CDR2 FQNEAQ (reference sequence). The CDR3 extends over 16 amino acids. V lost 5 bases and J 4 bases, leaving 17 bases between the germline ends. CDR3 nucleotide sequence: TGTGCCAGCAGCCCGCCCCGGACGAGCATCACCGGGGAGCTGTTTTTT. It specifies CASSPPRTSITGELFF.

The gene calls are TRBV5-8 and TRBJ2-1, with 13 bases aligning to TRBD2. The CDR3 covers 16 residues. J was trimmed by 4 bases and V by 4 bases; bases with no gene match: 5. Germline V gene data show CDR1 as SGHTS and CDR2 as YDEGEE. For the CDR3, the DNA is TGTGCCAGCAGCGCAGGACTAGCGGGGGCGTACAATGAGCAGTTCTTC. As protein: CASSAGLAGAYNEQFF.

This clone was observed once. This chain joins TRBV28 and TRBJ2-7; 9 nucleotides align to TRBD2. V lost 4 bases to trimming and J lost 5 bases; unmatched junction nucleotides: 21. Germline V gene sequence: CDR1 MDHEN, CDR2 SYDVKM. This CDR3 comprises 19 residues. The CDR3 loop reads CASSSKIGREGRPGHEQYF. The CDR3 nucleotides are TGTGCCAGCAGTTCGAAGATCGGGCGGGAGGGAAGACCGGGGCACGAGCAGTACTTC.

This chain links TRBV9 with TRBJ2-2, with D hard to call. Germline V CDR1 and CDR2: SGDLS, YYNGEE. CDR3 size: 15 residues. V gave up 0 bases and J gave up 3 bases, with 9 bases separating them. The DNA for the CDR3 is TGTGCCAGCAGCGTAGCCCCCGAACACACCGGGGAGCTGTTTTTT. Translating it yields CASSVAPEHTGELFF.